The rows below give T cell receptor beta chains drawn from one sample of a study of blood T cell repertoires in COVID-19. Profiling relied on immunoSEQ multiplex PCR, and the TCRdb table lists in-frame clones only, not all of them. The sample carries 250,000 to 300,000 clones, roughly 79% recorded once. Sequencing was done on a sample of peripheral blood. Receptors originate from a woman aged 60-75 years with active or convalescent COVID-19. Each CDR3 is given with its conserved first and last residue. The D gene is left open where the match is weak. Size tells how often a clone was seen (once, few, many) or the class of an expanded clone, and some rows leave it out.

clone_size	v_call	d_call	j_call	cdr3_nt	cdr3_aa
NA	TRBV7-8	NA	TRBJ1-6	TGTGCCAGCAGCTTACGGGGGGACTATAATTCACCCCTCCACTTT	CASSLRGDYNSPLHF
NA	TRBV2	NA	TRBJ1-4	TGTGCCAGCATTGTGGGGGGGGCTAATGAAAAACTGTTTTTT	CASIVGGANEKLFF
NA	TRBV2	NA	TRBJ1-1	TGTGCCAGCAGGCTTTACGCGAGCACTGAAGCTTTCTTT	CASRLYASTEAFF
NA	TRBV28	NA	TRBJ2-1	TGTGCCAGCCGTTCCTACAATGAGCAGTTCTTC	CASRSYNEQFF
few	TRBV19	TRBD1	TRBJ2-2	TGTGCCAGTAGTATAGAGGGCAGGGGGACCGGGGAGCTGTTTTTT	CASSIEGRGTGELFF
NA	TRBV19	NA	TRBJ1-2	TGTGCCACCCAAACGACCGGGACAATCTATGGCTACACCTTC	CATQTTGTIYGYTF
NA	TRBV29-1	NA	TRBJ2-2	TGCAGCGTTGAATCCGGGACCGGGGAGCTGTTTTTT	CSVESGTGELFF
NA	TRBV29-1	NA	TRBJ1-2	TGCAGCGTTGGGGTGGCAGGGGACTATGGCTACACCTTC	CSVGVAGDYGYTF
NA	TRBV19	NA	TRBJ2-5	TGTGCCAGTAGCCCACAGGGCACCCAAGAGACCCAGTACTTC	CASSPQGTQETQYF
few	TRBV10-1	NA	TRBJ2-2	TGCGCCAGCAGTGAGGTACCCGGGTTCACCGGGGAGCTGTTTTTT	CASSEVPGFTGELFF
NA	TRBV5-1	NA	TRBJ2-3	TGCGCCAGCAGCCCCGGCGGGGGCACAGATACGCAGTATTTT	CASSPGGGTDTQYF
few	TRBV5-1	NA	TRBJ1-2	TGCGCCAGCAGCTTGGAACAGGGAGGGTATGGCTACACCTTC	CASSLEQGGYGYTF
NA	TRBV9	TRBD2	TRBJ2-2	TGTGCCAGCAGCGGACCGAGCGGGGCGGCCGGGGAGCTGTTTTTT	CASSGPSGAAGELFF
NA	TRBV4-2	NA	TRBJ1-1	TGTGCCAGCAGCCAAGATCTAACAGGGAGCCACACTGAAGCTTTCTTT	CASSQDLTGSHTEAFF
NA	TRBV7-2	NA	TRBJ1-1	TGTGCCAGCAGCCCAGTGGGCTTGCGTGAAGCTTTCTTT	CASSPVGLREAFF
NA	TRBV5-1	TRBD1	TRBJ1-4	TGCGCCAGCAGCTTGTCGGGACAGGGCCAGGAAAAACTGTTTTTT	CASSLSGQGQEKLFF